The clone carrying this T cell receptor beta chain has at least ten counts. The target antigen is unknown. The data were taken from a study of molecular identifiers for immune sequencing clone quantification. About the research overall: Five aliquots were made in replicates from the RNA of about 20,000 or 100,000 naive CD8 cells, and four were sequenced.

The germline V gene has CDR1 MNHEY and CDR2 SVGAGI. V was pared by 2 bases and J by 0 bases, with 10 bases of the junction left unmatched. The CDR3 totals 17 residues. TCRdb re-analysed the PCR reads in MiXCR, keeping a single row per CDR3 protein. The data show some 40,000 distinct CDR3 sequences, less than 20% seen once. Study observations and caveats: Highly expanded clone sizes could be underestimated through barcode sharing by identical TCR molecules. Reports indicate spiked Jurkat TCR RNA from one cell could be found among some 980,000 naive cells.

Material: naive CD8+ T cells from blood, with Jurkat cell RNA spiked in. The subset was: FACS-sorted CD8+CD4-CCR7+CD45RA+ naive T cells. The chain joins TRBV6-5 to TRBJ2-7, with 7 bases that match TRBD1. This sequence originates from a human donor in good health. Some libraries in this study had Jurkat cell RNA spiked in. CDR3 protein: CASSYTQTGFFSYEQYF. Here the CDR3 DNA reads TGTGCCAGCAGTTACACCCAGACAGGGTTTTTCTCCTACGAGCAGTACTTC.